This entry lists 14 T cell receptor beta chains sequenced from one sample in a study of blood T cell repertoires in COVID-19 (TCRdb year 2020). The library came from the immunoSEQ multiplex PCR assay. The immuneACCESS repertoire file appears here via TCRdb, limited to in-frame rearrangements. These files lack a portion of the clones; in checked studies, under half of the deficit traces to unresolved V genes, and the cause of the others is not known. The sample table shows fewer than 85,000 clones, and over 60% are seen once. About 2.2% of the sample goes to the ten largest clones. Sequenced sample: peripheral blood. Receptor source: a man in his 70s with COVID-19, enrolled during active disease.

V usage is TRBV5-1 and J usage is TRBJ2-7, with 9 positions matching TRBD1. Germline lookup yields CDR1 SGHRS and CDR2 YFSETQ. This CDR3 has 13 amino acids. The trim removed 7 bases at V and 1 base at J, leaving 3 bases unmatched. CDR3 protein: CASATGGSYEQYF. In DNA form, the CDR3 reads TGCGCCAGCGCGACAGGGGGATCCTACGAGCAGTACTTC. The variable domain in full, completed from reference TRBV5-1 and TRBJ2-7, reads KAGVTQTPRYLIKTRGQQVTLSCSPISGHRSVSWYQQTPGQGLQFLFEYFSETQRNKGNFPGRFSGRQFSNSRSEMNVSTLELGDSALYLCASATGGSYEQYFGPGTRLTVT.

A few counts support this clone. The CDR3 loop is CASRGGLAGVYEQYF. In DNA form, the CDR3 reads TGTGCCAGCAGGGGCGGACTAGCGGGAGTCTACGAGCAGTACTTC. The rearrangement joins TRBV3-1 (or the pseudogene TRBV3-2) to TRBJ2-7, with 13 positions matching TRBD2. The CDR3 is made up of 15 amino acids. J was trimmed by 3 bases and V by 6 bases; bases with no gene match: 5. Germline CDR1 reads LGHDT; CDR2 reads YNNKEL (reference sequence).

CDR3 nucleotide sequence: TGTGCCAGCAGCTCGTTACAAACAATATCTGGGGCCAACGTCCTGACTTTC. Protein product: CASSSLQTISGANVLTF. The chain has TRBV7-9 and TRBJ2-6; D unresolved. In germline, CDR1 is SEHNR, CDR2 FQNEAQ (reference sequence). V shed 4 bases and J shed 1 base, with 14 bases lying between them. This CDR3 region has 17 residues.

The chain carries TRBV5-4 and TRBJ1-5, with D possibly matching TRBD1 (5 bases). Germline CDR1 is SGHNT and CDR2 is YYREEE (reference sequence). CDR3 length equals 14 residues. Trimming shortened V by 2 bases and J by 7 bases, and 13 bases separated the two germline ends. The CDR3 nucleotides read TGTGCCAGCAGCTTATATGGGGCTCGGCAGCCCCAGCATTTT. This translates into CASSLYGARQPQHF.

This clone was found a few times. The rearrangement uses TRBV9 and TRBJ1-1, with D unclear. CDR1 and CDR2 (germline): SGDLS, YYNGEE. V was clipped by 0 bases and J by 1 base, with 13 bases between them. This CDR3 contains 16 residues. The DNA of the CDR3 is TGTGCCAGCAGCGTAGGCGGCCGGGGAGGGAACACTGAAGCTTTCTTT. It codes for CASSVGGRGGNTEAFF.

This sequence joins TRBV25-1 and TRBJ2-1, with TRBD1 matching over 7 bases. Germline values: CDR1 MGHDK, CDR2 SYGVNS. V was pared by 4 bases and J by 4 bases, with 10 bases of the junction left unmatched. There are 16 residues in the CDR3. In DNA form, the CDR3 reads TGTGCCAGCAGTGCCACAGGGGCCAGACTATACAATGAGCAGTTCTTC. It translates to CASSATGARLYNEQFF.

The chain is built from TRBV7-6 and TRBJ2-1, with D possibly TRBD2 on 6 matching bases. The ends were cut back, 0 bases at V and 3 bases at J, with 12 bases in the middle. Germline V CDR1 and CDR2: SGHVS, FNYEAQ. The CDR3 spans 16 residues. The DNA of the CDR3 is TGTGCCAGCAGCTTAGCTTCCACTAGCATCTACAATGAGCAGTTCTTC. This encodes CASSLASTSIYNEQFF.

This rearrangement joins TRBV6-5 to TRBJ2-7; TRBD2 matches 8 bases. J gave up 3 bases and V 8 bases, and 9 bases lay outside the gene matches. CDR1 and CDR2 from the germline V gene are MNHEY and SVGAGI. This CDR3 comprises 14 residues. CDR3 region: CASLPAGGHYEQYF. The CDR3 region has the DNA TGTGCCAGCTTACCCGCGGGGGGCCACTACGAGCAGTACTTC.

Concerning this clone: Different DNA sequences within this sample yield the same CDR3. The rearrangement uses TRBV5-1 and TRBJ1-1; 7 bases line up with TRBD1. V trimming: 4 bases; J trimming: 0 bases; junction bases outside the gene matches: 3. CDR3 size: 14 residues. Germline loops: CDR1 SGHRS, CDR2 YFSETQ. The CDR3 nucleotides read TGCGCCAGCAGCACGGGACAGTTGAACACTGAAGCTTTCTTT. This codes for CASSTGQLNTEAFF.

The table lists this clone with a count of one. The genes are TRBV9 and TRBJ2-7, with 8 bases identical to TRBD1. With V trimmed by 4 bases and J by 3 bases, 9 bases remained unmatched. This CDR3 contains 15 residues. CDR1 and CDR2 (germline): SGDLS, YYNGEE. The CDR3 DNA follows: TGTGCCAGCAGCCCGAATCCAACAGGGGGCTACGAGCAGTACTTC. This translates into CASSPNPTGGYEQYF.

The gene calls are TRBV4-3 and TRBJ1-6; D might be TRBD1 (6 bases). The V gene lost 1 base and the J gene lost 7 bases, with 11 bases spanning the gap. CDR1 and CDR2 from the germline V gene are LGHNA and YSLEER. The CDR3 totals 15 residues. CDR3: CASSQVTGSNSPLHF. CDR3 DNA sequence: TGCGCCAGCAGCCAAGTAACAGGGAGCAATTCACCCCTCCACTTT.

The J gene is TRBJ2-2, the V gene TRBV4-3; 10 bases line up with TRBD2. Losses at the gene ends were 4 bases for V and 1 base for J; bases not matched to a gene: 3. Germline CDR1 reads LGHNA; CDR2 reads YSLEER. The CDR3 is 16 amino acids. The CDR3 nucleotides are TGCGCCAGCAGCCCTATAGCGGGAGGGAACACCGGGGAGCTGTTTTTT. It translates to CASSPIAGGNTGELFF.

The V call is TRBV6-6, the J call TRBJ1-2; D not certain. V lost 5 bases to trimming and J lost 2 bases, with 12 bases between them. From germline, CDR1 is MNHNY and CDR2 SVGAGI (reference sequence). The CDR3 contains 14 residues. This CDR3 is CASSHQAGNYGYTF. CDR3 DNA sequence: TGTGCCAGCAGTCACCAGGCGGGAAACTATGGCTACACCTTC.

This clone was seen only a few times. The chain couples TRBV27 to TRBJ2-1, with 10 positions matching TRBD2. Per the germline V gene, CDR1 is MNHEY and CDR2 is SMNVEV (reference sequence). The length of the CDR3 is 20 residues. V lost 5 bases and J lost 4; bases outside the gene matches: 20. DNA of the CDR3: TGTGCCAGCAGTGCCTTTGCTAGCGGGAGAGGAAAGTCGTCTTACAATGAGCAGTTCTTC. Translated: CASSAFASGRGKSSYNEQFF.